This T cell receptor (beta chain) was identified in a study of metastatic and nonmetastatic thyroid tumors. About the study: Where malignant and benign thyroid patients were concerned, repertoires were compared across blood and tumor or nodule tissue.

TCRdb redid the clone calls on the PCR reads using MiXCR. The sample holds some 25,000 clones, roughly a fifth seen once. The germline gives CDR1 MDHEN, CDR2 SYDVKM. This CDR3 contains 15 residues. V was cut by 5 bases and J by 0 bases, with 12 bases left in between. In this sample, this clone turned up a few times. Thyroid surgery had not been preceded by any treatment in any patient. The source material was blood. The TCR comes from a male donor with papillary thyroid cancer or a benign thyroid nodule (not recorded which). Some clones in this sample may be carry-over from other donors' samples. This rearrangement joins TRBV28 to TRBJ2-3; perhaps TRBD1 as D (6 bases). In DNA form, the CDR3 reads TGTGCCAGCAGTGGGACAACCATTAGCACAGATACGCAGTATTTT. Translated: CASSGTTISTDTQYF.